This T cell receptor (beta chain) was captured by sequencing in a study of technical replicates of blood from four donors. Data came from immunoSEQ multiplex PCR; TCRdb stores just in-frame clones and leaves some out. This table has 55,000 to 75,000 clones, about 95% appearing once. Germline values: CDR1 SQVTM, CDR2 ANQGSEA. This CDR3 is 14 amino acids long. V gave up 4 bases and J gave up 1 base, with 13 bases separating them. This clone was counted a few times. This receptor was identified in a human donor in good health. Some clones in this sample may be carry-over from other donors' samples. J is TRBJ1-2 and V is TRBV29-1; D ambiguous. The sequenced sample consisted of PBMCs. The CDR3 bases are TGCAGCGTTGGAACCCCTGGGCGTAACTATGGCTACACCTTC. It specifies CSVGTPGRNYGYTF.